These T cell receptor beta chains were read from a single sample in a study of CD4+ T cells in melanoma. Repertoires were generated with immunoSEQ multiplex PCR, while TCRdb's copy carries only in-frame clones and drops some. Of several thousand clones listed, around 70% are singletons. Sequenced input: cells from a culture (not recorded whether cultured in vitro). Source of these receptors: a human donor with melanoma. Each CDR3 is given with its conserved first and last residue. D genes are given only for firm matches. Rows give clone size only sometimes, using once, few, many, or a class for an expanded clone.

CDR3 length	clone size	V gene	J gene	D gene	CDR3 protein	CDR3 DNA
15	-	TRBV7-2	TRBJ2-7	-	CASSPGTGGAYEQYF	TGTGCCAGCAGCCCCGGCACTGGCGGAGCCTACGAGCAGTACTTC
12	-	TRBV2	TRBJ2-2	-	CASSRNTGELFF	TGTGCCAGCAGTCGAAACACCGGGGAGCTGTTTTTT
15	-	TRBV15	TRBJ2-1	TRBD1	CATSELGQGNDEQFF	TGTGCCACCAGCGAACTAGGACAGGGGAACGATGAGCAGTTCTTC
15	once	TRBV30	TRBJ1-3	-	CAGNRENGSGNTIYF	TGTGCCGGGAACAGGGAAAACGGCTCTGGAAACACCATATATTTT
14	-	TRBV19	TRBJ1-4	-	CASSLAGQGEKLFF	TGTGCCAGTAGTCTCGCAGGGCAGGGTGAAAAACTGTTTTTT
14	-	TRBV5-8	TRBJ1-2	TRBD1	CASSRQGYNYGYTF	TGTGCCAGCAGCCGACAGGGGTATAACTATGGCTACACCTTC
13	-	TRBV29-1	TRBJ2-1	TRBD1	CSVERQGFSEQFF	TGCAGCGTTGAGCGACAGGGATTCAGTGAGCAGTTCTTC
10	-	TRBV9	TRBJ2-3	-	CASSFLNREF	TGTGCCAGCAGCTTCCTAAACAGGGAATTT
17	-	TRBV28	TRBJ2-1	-	CASSFLYGPHGPNEQFF	TGTGCCAGCAGTTTTTTGTACGGCCCACATGGACCCAATGAGCAGTTCTTC
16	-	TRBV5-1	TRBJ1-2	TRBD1	CASSLGGETGSNGYTF	TGCGCCAGCAGCTTGGGTGGAGAGACAGGGAGTAATGGCTACACCTTC
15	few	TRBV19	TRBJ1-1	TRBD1	CASSIDDRDSTEAFF	TGTGCCAGTAGTATAGATGACAGGGATTCCACTGAAGCTTTCTTT
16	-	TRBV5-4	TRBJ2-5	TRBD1	CASSSGTTGKGETQYF	TGTGCCAGCAGCTCAGGGACGACAGGGAAGGGGGAGACCCAGTACTTC
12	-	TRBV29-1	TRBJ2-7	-	CSVVDRVYEQYF	TGCAGCGTTGTGGACCGAGTCTACGAGCAGTACTTC
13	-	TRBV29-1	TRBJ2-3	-	CSASRRNTDTQYF	TGCAGCGCATCTAGACGAAACACAGATACGCAGTATTTT
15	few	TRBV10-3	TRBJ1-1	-	CAISVGATAYTEAFF	TGTGCCATCAGTGTTGGGGCGACAGCATACACTGAAGCTTTCTTT
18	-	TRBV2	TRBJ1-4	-	CASATLPRGPRTNEKLFF	TGTGCCAGCGCGACCCTCCCAAGGGGTCCCAGAACTAATGAAAAACTGTTTTTT
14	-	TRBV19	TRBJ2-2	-	CASSAPPNTGELFF	TGTGCCAGTAGCGCGCCACCGAACACCGGGGAGCTGTTTTTT